These 6 T cell receptor beta chains came from one sample sequenced in a study of cytomegalovirus exposure and HLA in healthy donors. The primer mix had 60 Vbeta and 13 Jbeta primers. Assay: immunoSEQ multiplex PCR; the TCRdb copy retains only in-frame clones and omits some. The sample includes around 120,000 clones, 80% of them seen just once. Sequencing input: PBMCs. The receptor set was obtained from a male donor in good health and CMV-seronegative.

The chain couples TRBV10-2 to TRBJ2-3; 7 bases align to TRBD1. The CDR3 runs 14 residues. Germline-derived CDR1 and CDR2 are WSHSY and SAAADI. Trimming took 6 bases from V and 0 from J; bases not matched to a gene: 3. Here the CDR3 reads CASRRDRSTDTQYF. CDR3 sequence (DNA): TGCGCCAGCAGGAGGGACAGAAGCACAGATACGCAGTATTTT.

The count of this clone is one. The chain couples TRBV15 to TRBJ1-1; 7 positions match TRBD1. This CDR3 region has 17 residues. V dropped 3 bases and J dropped 0; count of bases not matched to a gene: 10. Germline CDR1 reads LNHNV; CDR2 reads YYDKDF (reference sequence). The CDR3 here is CATSSLFTGVMNTEAFF. The CDR3 DNA reads as TGTGCCACCAGCAGTCTTTTCACAGGGGTCATGAACACTGAAGCTTTCTTT.

Regarding this clone: The junction and the germline gene differ at one end; a read error may be behind it. The rearrangement uses TRBV7-9 and TRBJ1-2, with D unclear. The germline V gene encodes CDR1 SEHNR and CDR2 FQNEAQ (reference sequence). The CDR3 covers 17 residues. Here the CDR3 DNA reads TGTTCCAGCAGCTTAGCGCTTTCGCTAAAACAAGAGGAAGGCTACACCTTC. The encoded protein is CSSSLALSLKQEEGYTF. The variable domain in full, completed from reference TRBV7-9 and TRBJ1-2, reads DTGVSQNPRHKITKRGQNVTFRCDPISEHNRLYWYRQTLGQGPEFLTYFQNEAQLEKSRLLSDRFSAERPKGSFSTLEIQRTEQGDSAMYLCSSSLALSLKQEEGYTFGSGTRLTVV.

The chain is built from TRBV14 and TRBJ2-1; 8 bases are shared with TRBD2. The CDR3 has 13 residues. The germline CDR1 and CDR2 sequences are SGHDN and FVKESK. Germline trimming cut 2 bases from V and 11 bases from J; bases unmatched to any gene: 5. The CDR3 DNA reads TGTGCCAGCAGCCAAACTAGCGGTCCGAAGCAGTTCTTC. It specifies CASSQTSGPKQFF.

The table lists this clone with a few counts. The chain carries TRBV4-2 and TRBJ2-3; 11 bases line up with TRBD2. Germline loops: CDR1 LGHNA, CDR2 YNFKEQ. V lost 0 bases to trimming and J lost 7 bases; unmatched junction nucleotides: 6. The CDR3 length is 16 residues. CDR3 sequence (DNA): TGTGCCAGCAGCCAAGATAGCGGGGGGGGGAGTTATACGCAGTATTTT. Residues: CASSQDSGGGSYTQYF.

This rearrangement joins TRBV29-1 to TRBJ1-2, with D perhaps TRBD1 (5 bases). V was pared by 7 bases and J by 0 bases, with 15 bases between. The germline gives CDR1 SQVTM, CDR2 ANQGSEA. This CDR3 comprises 14 residues. CDR3 residues: CSAPTAGPNYGYTF. The CDR3 nucleotides are TGCAGCGCTCCCACGGCGGGACCTAACTATGGCTACACCTTC.